This T cell receptor beta chain was observed in a study of yellow fever vaccine responses in identical twins listed by TCRdb under 2018. For the study in its entirety: The study precisely tracked vaccine-responding T cell clones in identical twins. The full study reports these points: According to the authors, the vaccine-induced T cell response in identical twins seemed to be partly convergent and partly specific to each individual.

The CDR3 runs 15 amino acids, cysteine and phenylalanine included. Only the CDR3 region is kept as DNA, spanning 45 bases read in frame from base 1. V ends up 1 base short and J 5 bases short, with an unmatched junction base count of 6. CDR1 and CDR2 are drawn from the germline V gene (reference sequence): DFQATT, SNEGSKA. As concerns this clonotype: Its antigen is still unknown. Base qualities are not recorded, but no much larger clone differs from it by a single base.

Library preparation employed RT-PCR. Sequencing used an Illumina HiSeq 2500. The public sequencing data were trimmed at Q25 with fastp and processed into clonotypes with MiXCR by TCRdb, which kept only in-frame beta chains. Each entry merges the rows of one CDR3 protein and shows their most common DNA and genes. For this sample there are 35,000 or so distinct CDR3 sequences; about 63% appear just once. The biggest ten clones account for roughly 5% of the sample. This receptor chain uses TRBV20-1 and TRBJ2-1; the junction holds 9 bases that match TRBD2. The material was T cells from blood (PBMCs), unsorted or a sorted subset (not recorded which), obtained before or after yellow fever vaccination (not recorded which). This sequence originates from a woman under 30 who received the yellow fever vaccine. Donor details come from another sample of the same person, matched by shared clones. The sequenced DNA is TGCAGTGCTAGAGTGCGGGAGGGCCTAGACAATGAGCAGTTCTTC. The resulting protein is CSARVREGLDNEQFF.